These 19 T cell receptor beta chains came from one sample sequenced in a study of cytomegalovirus exposure and HLA in healthy donors. PCR amplification relied on 60 Vbeta primers (plus 13 Jbeta primers). Assay used: immunoSEQ multiplex PCR; TCRdb lists only in-frame clones, some missing. The data contain more than 95,000 clones, 76% of them singletons. Sample: PBMCs. The receptors here all came from a woman under 30 in good health and CMV-seropositive.

V gene TRBV5-6 combines with J gene TRBJ1-3; maybe TRBD1 (6 bases). The CDR3 runs to 16 residues. V gave up 4 bases and J gave up 0 bases, with 14 bases separating them. The germline V gene encodes CDR1 SGHDT and CDR2 YYEEEE. The CDR3 DNA sequence: TGTGCCAGCAGCATCCTACAGGGCTACTCTGGAAACACCATATATTTT. It yields the protein CASSILQGYSGNTIYF. The full variable domain, with the rest looked up from reference TRBV5-6 and TRBJ1-3, is DAGVTQSPTHLIKTRGQQVTLRCSPKSGHDTVSWYQQALGQGPQFIFQYYEEEERQRGNFPDRFSGHQFPNYSSELNVNALLLGDSALYLCASSILQGYSGNTIYFGEGSWLTVV.

The rearrangement uses TRBV6-1 and TRBJ2-7; 8 bases agree with TRBD2. J gave up 4 bases and V 6 bases, and 8 bases lay outside the gene matches. Germline values: CDR1 MNHNS, CDR2 SASEGT. This CDR3 is built from 14 residues. In DNA, the CDR3 is TGTGCCAGCAGACTGAGCGGGAGAACATACGAGCAGTACTTC. It encodes CASRLSGRTYEQYF.

The V and J genes are TRBV11-2 and TRBJ2-7, with D possibly being TRBD1 (5 bases). The germline V and J ends were trimmed by 6 bases and 0 bases, with 9 bases remaining between them. The CDR3 consists of 13 residues. Looked up from germline, CDR1 is SGHAT and CDR2 is FQNNGV. CDR3 in DNA: TGTGCCAGCAGACAGGTAATCTCCTACGAGCAGTACTTC. This gives the protein CASRQVISYEQYF.

The rearrangement links TRBV2 to TRBJ2-2, with TRBD1 matching 8 bases. CDR3 length: 14 amino acids. V shed 7 bases and J 5 bases; nucleotides not matched to a gene: 6. Germline V gives CDR1 SNHLY, CDR2 FYNNEI. CDR3 region: CASNTGGWTGELFF. As DNA, the CDR3 is TGTGCCAGCAATACAGGGGGTTGGACCGGGGAGCTGTTTTTT.

The V gene is TRBV5-1, the J gene TRBJ1-1; D is possibly TRBD1 (5 bases). The CDR3 spans 15 residues. Deletions cut 1 base from V and 6 bases from J, with 16 bases between. Germline assignment: CDR1 SGHRS and CDR2 YFSETQ. As DNA, the CDR3 is TGCGCCAGCAGCTTGAATCGGGGGAGCGCATCTGAAGCTTTCTTT. Its protein product is CASSLNRGSASEAFF.

The gene calls are TRBV11-1 and TRBJ2-7, with 8 bases fitting TRBD1. Losses at the gene ends were 3 bases for V and 6 bases for J; bases not matched to a gene: 7. The germline gives CDR1 SGHAT, CDR2 FQDESV (reference sequence). CDR3 length equals 14 residues. The chain's CDR3 is CASSFYSTGGEQYF. CDR3 DNA: TGTGCCAGCAGCTTTTACAGTACAGGGGGCGAGCAGTACTTC.

This clone has a single count. The chain combines TRBV6-6 with TRBJ1-3; TRBD1 is a possible D gene (5 bases). Deletions cut 7 bases from V and 2 bases from J, with 12 bases between. This CDR3 comprises 14 residues. Germline CDR1 reads MNHNY; CDR2 reads SVGAGI (reference sequence). This CDR3 reads CASTRGGAGNTIYF. The CDR3 nucleotides are TGTGCCAGCACCCGGGGGGGAGCTGGAAACACCATATATTTT.

This clone has a handful of counts. The genes are TRBV18 and TRBJ1-6, with 9 bases lining up with TRBD1. From germline, CDR1 is KGHSH and CDR2 LQKENI. There are 15 residues in the CDR3. Unmatched junction bases numbered 5, after V lost 3 bases and J lost 8 bases. CDR3 sequence (DNA): TGTGCCAGCTCACCCTCCCGGGACAGGGATTCACCCCTCCACTTT. As protein: CASSPSRDRDSPLHF.

This chain connects TRBV9 to TRBJ1-5; D might be TRBD1 (6 bases). This CDR3 has 16 amino acids. Germline V gives CDR1 SGDLS, CDR2 YYNGEE. V lost 4 bases, J lost 3 bases, and 17 bases lay in between. CDR3 amino acids: CASSRDGGLANQPQHF. DNA for the CDR3: TGTGCCAGCAGCAGAGACGGGGGGCTCGCCAATCAGCCCCAGCATTTT.

J is TRBJ2-5 and V is TRBV2; 7 bases line up with TRBD2. The J segment lost 2 bases and the V segment lost 7 bases, leaving 28 bases of the junction unmatched. Germline CDR1 reads SNHLY; CDR2 reads FYNNEI. The CDR3 sequence is 21 residues long. CDR3 amino acids: CASNPLDRAGERGVTQETQYF. The DNA for the CDR3 is TGTGCCAGCAACCCCCTTGATAGGGCGGGGGAACGGGGTGTCACACAAGAGACCCAGTACTTC.

This chain connects TRBV4-1 to TRBJ1-1; maybe TRBD1 (6 bases). The germline CDR1 and CDR2 sequences are MGHRA and YSYEKL. This CDR3 is built from 16 residues. Trimming shortened V by 0 bases and J by 4 bases, and 15 bases separated the two germline ends. CDR3 in DNA: TGCGCCAGCAGCCAAGATAAGGGGGGGAGGGCCACTGAAGCTTTCTTT. It codes for CASSQDKGGRATEAFF.

The chain carries TRBV2 and TRBJ2-7; maybe TRBD2 (6 bases). Deletions cut 4 bases from V and 6 bases from J, with 13 bases between. In germline, CDR1 is SNHLY, CDR2 FYNNEI. This CDR3 comprises 13 residues. CDR3 sequence (DNA): TGTGCCAGCAGTGTCGGAGCGGGCGGCGAGCAGTACTTC. Its protein is CASSVGAGGEQYF.

Concerning this clone: The sample carries other DNA sequences with the same CDR3. The chain is built from TRBV5-4 and TRBJ2-3, with 9 bases lining up with TRBD2. The CDR3 runs 16 residues. Germline V gene sequence: CDR1 SGHNT, CDR2 YYREEE (reference sequence). V trimming: 0 bases; J trimming: 0 bases; junction bases outside the gene matches: 2. CDR3 bases: TGTGCCAGCAGCTTGGGGCTAGCGGGAAGCACAGATACGCAGTATTTT. This sequence encodes CASSLGLAGSTDTQYF.

The chain couples TRBV6-5 to TRBJ1-2; TRBD1 is a possible D gene (5 bases). Germline CDR1 MNHEY, CDR2 SVGAGI. This CDR3 is built from 13 residues. Trimming pared 6 bases from V and 8 bases from J, leaving 16 bases between. For the CDR3, the DNA is TGTGCCAGCAGCTTCGGACAATCTGTGGGCTACACCTTC. It translates to CASSFGQSVGYTF.

The genes are TRBV7-3 and TRBJ2-5; TRBD2 matches at 11 bases. With 6 bases clipped from V and 1 base from J, the junction kept 4 bases outside the gene matches. The CDR3 runs to 15 residues. Germline CDR1 SGHTA, CDR2 FQGTGA. The CDR3 coding sequence is TGTGCCAGCAGGGCGGGGACTAGCGGCCAAGAGACCCAGTACTTC. The encoded protein is CASRAGTSGQETQYF.

The chain uses TRBV9 and TRBJ1-4, with D hard to call. CDR1 and CDR2 (germline): SGDLS, YYNGEE. V was pared by 0 bases and J by 1 base, with 7 bases between. This CDR3 region has 15 residues. CDR3 region: CASSVGGRTNEKLFF. Here the CDR3 DNA reads TGTGCCAGCAGCGTAGGCGGCAGAACTAATGAAAAACTGTTTTTT.

The genes are TRBV28 and TRBJ2-5, with a possible D match to TRBD1 (6 bases). CDR3 length: 16 amino acids. The germline V and J ends were trimmed by 1 base and 1 base, with 13 bases remaining between them. Per the germline V gene, CDR1 is MDHEN and CDR2 is SYDVKM. The DNA of the CDR3 is TGTGCCAGCAGTTTATATCGACAGGTGATCCAAGAGACCCAGTACTTC. It is translated as CASSLYRQVIQETQYF.

This chain links TRBV6-7 with TRBJ2-1; possible D gene TRBD2, 6 bases. TRBV6-7 is given ORF status, its function remaining uncertain. The CDR3 length is 15 residues. V was pared by 4 bases and J by 12 bases, with 22 bases between. CDR3 in DNA: TGTGCCAGCAGTTCCCCAGGGACTCACAGCCAGGGGCAGTTCTTC. Translating it yields CASSSPGTHSQGQFF.

J is TRBJ1-2 and V is TRBV29-1; maybe TRBD1 (5 bases). Germline V lookup: CDR1 SQVTM, CDR2 ANQGSEA. The CDR3 runs to 13 residues. V lost 0 bases and J 3 bases, leaving 8 bases between the germline ends. In nucleotides, the CDR3 is TGCAGCGTTGAAGAGGACAAGTACTATGGCTACACCTTC. This translates into CSVEEDKYYGYTF.